A selection of T cell receptor beta chains follows, all from one sample in a study of T cell responses to AZD1222 COVID-19 vaccine. Assay used: immunoSEQ multiplex PCR; TCRdb lists only in-frame clones, some missing. The profile shows 150,000 to 200,000 clones, 80% to 90% of them singletons. Specimen: peripheral blood, collected on day 0 of AZD1222 vaccination. These receptors were taken from an adult in good health. CDR3s include the opening cysteine and the closing phenylalanine or tryptophan. The order of the fields is J gene, V gene, D gene, clone size, CDR3 DNA, CDR3 protein. The D gene is left open where the match is weak. Clone size appears in some rows only: once, few, many, or a class for an expanded clone.

J: TRBJ2-7
V: TRBV6-2/TRBV6-3
D: -
size: -
DNA: TGTGCCAGCAGTTACACCGGCACCTCCTACGAGCAGTACTTC
CDR3: CASSYTGTSYEQYF

J: TRBJ2-7
V: TRBV7-9
D: -
size: once
DNA: TGTGCCAGCAGCTTAAGCTACGAGCAGTACTTC
CDR3: CASSLSYEQYF

J: TRBJ1-5
V: TRBV5-6
D: -
size: -
DNA: TGTGCCAGCAGCTTTTCAGGGGATCAGCCCCAGCATTTT
CDR3: CASSFSGDQPQHF

J: TRBJ1-6
V: TRBV5-5
D: -
size: -
DNA: TGTGCCAGCAGCTTGGGTAGTAGGGCCTATAATTCACCCCTCCACTTT
CDR3: CASSLGSRAYNSPLHF

J: TRBJ1-1
V: TRBV27
D: -
size: -
DNA: TGTGCCAGCAGTTTAAGCAAGAACACTGAAGCTTTCTTT
CDR3: CASSLSKNTEAFF

J: TRBJ2-7
V: TRBV4-3
D: -
size: once
DNA: TGCGCCAGCAGCCAAGACGACAGGCCCTACGAGCAGTACTTC
CDR3: CASSQDDRPYEQYF

J: TRBJ1-3
V: TRBV29-1
D: -
size: -
DNA: TGCAGCGTTGAAGAAGAGCGGGGCTCTGGAAACACCATATATTTT
CDR3: CSVEEERGSGNTIYF

J: TRBJ1-3
V: TRBV7-2
D: -
size: few
DNA: TGTGCCAGCAGCTTCATGGACCACACCATATATTTT
CDR3: CASSFMDHTIYF

J: TRBJ1-5
V: TRBV2
D: -
size: once
DNA: TGTGCCAGCAGTGAAGCTGGGGTCCATAGCAATCAGCCCCAGCATTTT
CDR3: CASSEAGVHSNQPQHF

J: TRBJ1-5
V: TRBV7-2
D: -
size: -
DNA: TGTGCCAGCAGCCCAGGTCAGGCTAGCAATCAGCCCCAGCATTTT
CDR3: CASSPGQASNQPQHF

J: TRBJ1-2
V: TRBV5-8
D: -
size: -
DNA: TGTGCCAGCAGCTTGCTCTCTCACTATGGCTACACCTTC
CDR3: CASSLLSHYGYTF

J: TRBJ2-2
V: TRBV19
D: -
size: -
DNA: TGTGCCAGTATTGCCGGGAACACCGGGGAGCTGTTTTTT
CDR3: CASIAGNTGELFF

J: TRBJ2-1
V: TRBV6-5
D: -
size: -
DNA: TGTGCCAGCAGGACCACAGGGTACACCTTGGATGAGCAGTTCTTC
CDR3: CASRTTGYTLDEQFF

J: TRBJ1-1
V: TRBV19
D: -
size: -
DNA: TGTGCCAGTAGTTACAGGATTTTGAACACTGAAGCTTTCTTT
CDR3: CASSYRILNTEAFF

J: TRBJ1-2
V: TRBV2
D: -
size: once
DNA: TGTGCCAGCAGGACGGATTCCTATGGCTACACCTTC
CDR3: CASRTDSYGYTF

J: TRBJ2-5
V: TRBV6-5
D: -
size: -
DNA: TGTGCCAGCAGAGACACAGAGACCCAGTACTTC
CDR3: CASRDTETQYF

J: TRBJ2-2
V: TRBV15
D: TRBD1
size: -
DNA: TGTGCCACCTTGGAACGGGACAGGGGCACCGGGGAGCTGTTTTTT
CDR3: CATLERDRGTGELFF

J: TRBJ1-1
V: TRBV18
D: TRBD1
size: -
DNA: TGTGCCAGCTCAGGAGACAGGGGGAACACTGAAGCTTTCTTT
CDR3: CASSGDRGNTEAFF

J: TRBJ1-1
V: TRBV28
D: -
size: -
DNA: TGTGCCAGCAGTTTCCGGAGGTTCGACACTGAAGCTTTCTTT
CDR3: CASSFRRFDTEAFF

J: TRBJ1-2
V: TRBV19
D: TRBD1
size: -
DNA: TGTGCCAGTAGTACCCCATGGACAGGGGGCAACTATGGCTACACCTTC
CDR3: CASSTPWTGGNYGYTF

J: TRBJ1-2
V: TRBV7-9
D: -
size: once
DNA: TGTGCCAGCTCAATAAGGCAGAACTATGGCTACACCTTC
CDR3: CASSIRQNYGYTF

J: TRBJ2-3
V: TRBV5-1
D: TRBD2
size: once
DNA: TGCGCCAGCAGCTGGGGGACTAGCGGGGGTGCAGATACGCAGTATTTT
CDR3: CASSWGTSGGADTQYF

J: TRBJ2-2
V: TRBV2
D: -
size: -
DNA: TGTGCCAGCAGTGAACAGGGGTACACCGGGGAGCTGTTTTTT
CDR3: CASSEQGYTGELFF

J: TRBJ1-1
V: TRBV5-1
D: TRBD1
size: -
DNA: TGCGCCAGCAGCGGCCGGGACAGGGAGGGTTCCACTGAAGCTTTCTTT
CDR3: CASSGRDREGSTEAFF

J: TRBJ2-3
V: TRBV9
D: TRBD2
size: -
DNA: TGTGCCAGCAGCTCGGGGGGAGACAGCACAGATACGCAGTATTTT
CDR3: CASSSGGDSTDTQYF

J: TRBJ1-1
V: TRBV6-7
D: TRBD1
size: -
DNA: TGTGCCAGCAGTGGTCAGACAGGGACGGGCACTGAAGCTTTCTTT
CDR3: CASSGQTGTGTEAFF

J: TRBJ1-2
V: TRBV6-1
D: -
size: -
DNA: TGTGCCAGCAGTGCCCGGGCAGCCAGTCAGTTTAACTATGGCTACACCTTC
CDR3: CASSARAASQFNYGYTF

J: TRBJ1-6
V: TRBV7-9
D: -
size: -
DNA: TGTGCCAGCAGCTTAGCTAGGGATTCACCCCTCCACTTT
CDR3: CASSLARDSPLHF

J: TRBJ2-1
V: TRBV29-1
D: TRBD1
size: -
DNA: TGCAGCGTTGAGGGGACAGGGGGGCTGTACAATGAGCAGTTCTTC
CDR3: CSVEGTGGLYNEQFF

J: TRBJ1-5
V: TRBV2
D: -
size: once
DNA: TGTGCCAGCAGTGTAGGGGGCAATCAGCCCCAGCATTTT
CDR3: CASSVGGNQPQHF

J: TRBJ1-4
V: TRBV3-1/TRBV3-2
D: -
size: few
DNA: TGTGCCAGCAGCCAAGATGGTGGAGGCCTAAATGAAAAACTGTTTTTT
CDR3: CASSQDGGGLNEKLFF

J: TRBJ1-6
V: TRBV6-4
D: -
size: -
DNA: TGTGCCAGCGCGCACACCAGCAATTCACCCCTCCACTTT
CDR3: CASAHTSNSPLHF

J: TRBJ2-3
V: TRBV5-4
D: -
size: -
DNA: TGTGCCAGCAGCTTGTGGGGAGGCACAGATACGCAGTATTTT
CDR3: CASSLWGGTDTQYF

J: TRBJ1-6
V: TRBV4-3
D: -
size: once
DNA: TGCGCCAGCAGCCAAGGGCTCGCAGGAAAGTACAATTCACCCCTCCACTTT
CDR3: CASSQGLAGKYNSPLHF

J: TRBJ2-6
V: TRBV5-4
D: -
size: -
DNA: TGTGCCAGCAGCTCCCCCGGGGGCTCTGGGGCCAACGTCCTGACTTTC
CDR3: CASSSPGGSGANVLTF

J: TRBJ1-1
V: TRBV12-3/TRBV12-4
D: -
size: -
DNA: TGTGCCAGCAGACAGGGCCCCCACACTGAAGCTTTCTTT
CDR3: CASRQGPHTEAFF

J: TRBJ1-3
V: TRBV7-9
D: TRBD1
size: once
DNA: TGTGCCAGCATCCTGACAGGGGGATCTGGAAACACCATATATTTT
CDR3: CASILTGGSGNTIYF

J: TRBJ2-5
V: TRBV21-1
D: -
size: -
DNA: TGTGCCAGCACCTTACAGGGGCGGTTGGAGACCCAGTACTTC
CDR3: CASTLQGRLETQYF

J: TRBJ1-1
V: TRBV28
D: -
size: once
DNA: TGTGCCAGCAGAACCCAGACCACTGAAGCTTTCTTT
CDR3: CASRTQTTEAFF

J: TRBJ2-1
V: TRBV11-3
D: TRBD1
size: -
DNA: TGTGCCAGCAGATCGACAGGGTCCGAGCAGTTCTTC
CDR3: CASRSTGSEQFF

J: TRBJ2-3
V: TRBV5-8
D: -
size: -
DNA: TGTGCCAGCAGCTTTTGGGAGATGGACACAGATACGCAGTATTTT
CDR3: CASSFWEMDTDTQYF

J: TRBJ2-2
V: TRBV2
D: TRBD1
size: few
DNA: TGTGCCAGCAGTTGGGACAGGGTGACCGGGGAGCTGTTTTTT
CDR3: CASSWDRVTGELFF

J: TRBJ2-2
V: TRBV7-3
D: -
size: -
DNA: TGTGCCAGCAGCGTGACAGGAAGCAACACCGGGGAGCTGTTTTTT
CDR3: CASSVTGSNTGELFF

J: TRBJ1-6
V: TRBV30
D: -
size: -
DNA: TGTGCCTGGAGTGTAGAGGGCCCCAGGAGGTCACCCCTCCACTTT
CDR3: CAWSVEGPRRSPLHF

J: TRBJ2-2
V: TRBV7-3
D: -
size: -
DNA: TGTGCCAGCAGCTCCAGAAACACCGGGGAGCTGTTTTTT
CDR3: CASSSRNTGELFF

J: TRBJ1-2
V: TRBV4-3
D: -
size: -
DNA: TGCGCCAGCAGCCAAGGGGCAGTCTATGGCTACACCTTC
CDR3: CASSQGAVYGYTF

J: TRBJ1-2
V: TRBV18
D: TRBD1
size: -
DNA: TGTGCCAGCTCACTTCCCGGGACAGGGGCTTTGGGTGGCTACACCTTC
CDR3: CASSLPGTGALGGYTF

J: TRBJ2-7
V: TRBV7-8
D: -
size: -
DNA: TGTGCCAGCAGCCCGCTATACCTAAGGCAGTACTTC
CDR3: CASSPLYLRQYF

J: TRBJ2-5
V: TRBV2
D: TRBD1
size: -
DNA: TGTGCCAGCAGTGTCATGGGGACAGGGGAAGAGACCCAGTACTTC
CDR3: CASSVMGTGEETQYF

J: TRBJ2-5
V: TRBV29-1
D: -
size: -
DNA: TGCAGCGTAGATTCCCTTCGTACGCCCCTAGCCCAGTACTTC
CDR3: CSVDSLRTPLAQYF

J: TRBJ1-1
V: TRBV27
D: -
size: -
DNA: TGTGCCAGCAGTTTGTCTGAGGGGGTCACTGAAGCTTTCTTT
CDR3: CASSLSEGVTEAFF

J: TRBJ1-1
V: TRBV10-3
D: -
size: -
DNA: TGTGCCATCAGCCCCGGGCCAACTGAAGCTTTCTTT
CDR3: CAISPGPTEAFF

J: TRBJ1-6
V: TRBV7-8
D: TRBD1
size: -
DNA: TGTGCCAGCAGCTTAGTCCGGGACAGCTATTCACCCCTCCACTTT
CDR3: CASSLVRDSYSPLHF

J: TRBJ1-6
V: TRBV5-6
D: -
size: -
DNA: TGTGCCAGCAGCGTGAGAGGGAACTATAATTCACCCCTCCACTTT
CDR3: CASSVRGNYNSPLHF

J: TRBJ2-2
V: TRBV4-2
D: -
size: -
DNA: TGTGCCAGCAGCCAAGCAAGGTCGGGGCTACTCCGGTCCGGGGAGCTGTTTTTT
CDR3: CASSQARSGLLRSGELFF

J: TRBJ1-1
V: TRBV10-3
D: -
size: -
DNA: TGTGCCATCAGTGGCGAAATCCGGATGGAAGCTTTCTTT
CDR3: CAISGEIRMEAFF

J: TRBJ2-1
V: TRBV5-6
D: TRBD1
size: -
DNA: TGTGCCAGCAGTCGACAGGGGGTAGTCTACAATGAGCAGTTCTTC
CDR3: CASSRQGVVYNEQFF

J: TRBJ1-2
V: TRBV4-2
D: TRBD1
size: -
DNA: TGTGCCAGCAGCCCTGGGACAGACTCTAACTATGGCTACACCTTC
CDR3: CASSPGTDSNYGYTF

J: TRBJ1-3
V: TRBV7-7
D: TRBD1
size: few
DNA: TGTGCTAGCAGCTTAGCGGGGGGACAGGGAACTGGAAACACCATATATTTT
CDR3: CASSLAGGQGTGNTIYF